This TCR beta chain was retrieved from a study of CD8+CD57+ T cells in acquired aplastic anemia. Looking at the study overall: Yields of DNA that came from sorted CD4+ and CD8+ cells averaged approximately 3.5 ug.

Unmatched junction bases numbered 6, after V lost 3 bases and J lost 10 bases. Germline CDR1 LNHDA, CDR2 SQIVND (reference sequence). The CDR3 is 15 amino acids. Concerning this clonotype itself: Its antigen is not identified.

Patients chosen for sequencing had CD8+CD57+ cells that had expanded, as shown by flow cytometry. The patients all had a severe acquired aplastic anemia diagnosis. Study conclusions and caveats: Controls and patients did not differ significantly in CD8+ Simpson's diversity.

Researchers used genomic DNA as the template to profile TCR beta VDJ and CDR3. TCRdb used MiXCR to reprocess the reads, holding one entry per CDR3 protein. In the table there are approximately 250,000 distinct CDR3 sequences, roughly 82% of which are singletons. The receptor was isolated from a human donor with aplastic anemia. This chain joins TRBV19 and TRBJ2-1; TRBD2 matches at 13 bases. Sequencing used sorted CD4+, CD8+, or CD8+CD57+ T cells (not recorded which) from PBMCs. The CDR3 is CASSITSGRAGEQFF. The DNA for the CDR3 is TGTGCCAGTAGTATCACTAGCGGGAGGGCGGGAGAGCAGTTCTTC.